This T cell receptor beta chain was recovered during a study of blood T cell repertoires in COVID-19. V was clipped by 0 bases and J by 4 bases, with 10 bases between them. CDR3 length equals 14 residues. CDR1 and CDR2 from the germline V gene are SGHRS and YFSETQ. Clones were read by immunoSEQ multiplex PCR, and TCRdb kept only the in-frame ones, dropping some. The sample carries about 76,000 clones, 70% to 90% recorded once. Sequenced: peripheral blood. The genes are TRBV5-1 and TRBJ2-5, with D possibly TRBD1 on 6 matching bases. The receptor was isolated from a human donor in a cohort sampled during active COVID-19. The CDR3 coding sequence is TGCGCCAGCAGCTTGGATCAGGGGTCAGAGACCCAGTACTTC. Translating it yields CASSLDQGSETQYF.